The 11 T cell receptor beta chains below all came from one sample that was sequenced in a study of control samples from healthy donors and cancer patients. Produced via immunoSEQ multiplex PCR; TCRdb's table is partial and in-frame only. The sample has 140,000 or so clones; approximately 88% are singletons. The specimen sequenced was blood. These receptors were taken from a young man in good health.

This chain uses TRBV4-3 with TRBJ1-5; 12 nucleotides agree with TRBD1. The V segment lost 3 bases and the J segment 6 bases; nucleotides outside the gene matches: 3. The CDR3 is 15 residues long. The V gene's germline CDR1 is LGHNA and CDR2 YSLEER. The CDR3: CASSHGTGGGQPQHF. The CDR3 DNA sequence: TGCGCCAGCAGCCACGGGACAGGGGGCGGTCAGCCCCAGCATTTT.

The V gene is TRBV4-1, the J gene TRBJ2-5, with TRBD2 matching 15 bases. The CDR3 contains 19 residues. Germline loops: CDR1 MGHRA, CDR2 YSYEKL. Trimming removed 0 bases from V and 5 bases from J; junction bases left unmatched: 10. Written as DNA, the CDR3 is TGCGCCAGCAGCCAAGAGGTTGGACTAGCGGGGGGGTTATGGGAGACCCAGTACTTC. Encoded protein: CASSQEVGLAGGLWETQYF.

This clone was seen a single time. CDR3 protein: CASSYDSYSGANVLTF. In DNA form, the CDR3 reads TGTGCCAGCAGCTATGACAGTTACTCTGGGGCCAACGTCCTGACTTTC. The genes are TRBV7-8 and TRBJ2-6; D might be TRBD1 (5 bases). The V end was cut by 4 bases, the J end by 0 bases, with 10 bases between. CDR3 length: 16 amino acids. CDR1 SGHVS and CDR2 FQNEAQ come from the germline V gene.

The rearrangement uses TRBV3-1 (or the pseudogene TRBV3-2) and TRBJ2-7, with TRBD2 identical over 9 bases. The ends lost 4 bases at V and 3 bases at J; junction bases unmatched: 4. Germline CDR1 and CDR2: LGHDT and YNNKEL (reference sequence). This CDR3 comprises 14 residues. CDR3 loop: CASSPSGIGYEQYF. CDR3 nucleotides: TGTGCCAGCAGCCCTAGCGGGATAGGCTACGAGCAGTACTTC.

This chain connects TRBV13 to TRBJ2-7; D unclear. V lost 3 bases and J lost 0, with 6 bases in between. The CDR3 is 13 amino acids. From germline, CDR1 is PRHDT and CDR2 FYEKMQ (reference sequence). The DNA for the CDR3 is TGTGCCAGCAGCTTCCAGGACTCCTACGAGCAGTACTTC. Protein: CASSFQDSYEQYF.

The V gene is TRBV9, the J gene TRBJ2-1, with TRBD2 matching over 8 bases. Unmatched junction bases numbered 16, after V lost 3 bases and J lost 5 bases. Germline V gene sequence: CDR1 SGDLS, CDR2 YYNGEE. This CDR3 spans 18 amino acids. CDR3 in DNA: TGTGCCAGCAGCGGCTTCCCCGATCTTAGCGGGAACGACAATGAGCAGTTCTTC. Residues: CASSGFPDLSGNDNEQFF.

The V gene is TRBV7-2, the J gene TRBJ1-1; D ambiguous. Per the germline V gene, CDR1 is SGHTA and CDR2 is FQGNSA. The CDR3 sequence is 14 residues long. Trimming took off 3 bases at V and 1 base at J, with 9 bases between the two ends. CDR3 amino acids: CASSFLTENTEAFF. The CDR3, as DNA: TGTGCCAGCAGCTTCCTTACGGAGAACACTGAAGCTTTCTTT.

V is TRBV19 and J is TRBJ2-1, with TRBD2 identical over 11 bases. Germline loops: CDR1 LNHDA, CDR2 SQIVND (reference sequence). Unmatched junction bases numbered 6, after V lost 7 bases and J lost 7 bases. This CDR3 is built from 14 residues. Written as DNA, the CDR3 is TGTGCCAGTAAGGTTAGCGGGGGGGCAAATGAGCAGTTCTTC. This codes for CASKVSGGANEQFF.

This rearrangement joins TRBV9 to TRBJ2-1; 13 nucleotides align to TRBD2. Germline trimming cut 3 bases from V and 5 bases from J; bases unmatched to any gene: 5. CDR3 length: 16 residues. CDR1 and CDR2 from the germline V gene are SGDLS and YYNGEE. Written as DNA, the CDR3 is TGTGCCAGCAGCGAAACTAGCGGGAGGGTGAACAATGAGCAGTTCTTC. Amino acid sequence: CASSETSGRVNNEQFF.

The chain joins TRBV19 to TRBJ2-6, with a weak D call TRBD1 (5 bases). V was cut by 4 bases and J by 0 bases, with 10 bases left in between. Germline V gene data show CDR1 as LNHDA and CDR2 as SQIVND (reference sequence). The CDR3 has 16 amino acids. CDR3 coding DNA: TGTGCCAGTAGTAGAACGGACACCTCTGGGGCCAACGTCCTGACTTTC. Its translation is CASSRTDTSGANVLTF.

About this clone itself: A far larger clone is only one base removed, so a read error is likely. The chain carries TRBV5-5 and TRBJ1-3; D unresolved. Trimming took off 0 bases at V and 4 bases at J, with 2 bases between the two ends. The CDR3 has 12 amino acids. Germline CDR1 and CDR2: SGHKS and YYEKEE (reference sequence). CDR3 in DNA: TGTGCCAGCAGCTTGGAGGGAAACACCATATATTTT. This gives the protein CASSLEGNTIYF. Looking up the rest from reference TRBV5-5 and TRBJ1-3 gives the full variable domain: DAGVTQSPTHLIKTRGQQVTLRCSPISGHKSVSWYQQVLGQGPQFIFQYYEKEERGRGNFPDRFSARQFPNYSSELNVNALLLGDSALYLCASSLEGNTIYFGEGSWLTVV.